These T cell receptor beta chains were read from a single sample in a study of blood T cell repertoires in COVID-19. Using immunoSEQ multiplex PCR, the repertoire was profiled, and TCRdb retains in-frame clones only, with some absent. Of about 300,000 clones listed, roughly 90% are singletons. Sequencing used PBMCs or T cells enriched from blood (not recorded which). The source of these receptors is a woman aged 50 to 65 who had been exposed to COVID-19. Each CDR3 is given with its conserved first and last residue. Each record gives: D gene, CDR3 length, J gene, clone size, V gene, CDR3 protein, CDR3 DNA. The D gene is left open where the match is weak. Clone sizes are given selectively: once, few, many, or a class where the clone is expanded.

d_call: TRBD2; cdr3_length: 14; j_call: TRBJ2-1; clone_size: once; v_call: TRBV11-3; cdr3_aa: CASSASAGGDEQFF; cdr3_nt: TGTGCCAGCAGCGCCTCAGCGGGGGGGGATGAGCAGTTCTTC
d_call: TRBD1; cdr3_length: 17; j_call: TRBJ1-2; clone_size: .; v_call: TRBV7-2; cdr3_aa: CASSLDLGAGGRYGYTF; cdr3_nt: TGTGCCAGCAGCTTAGATCTGGGGGCAGGGGGAAGGTATGGCTACACCTTC
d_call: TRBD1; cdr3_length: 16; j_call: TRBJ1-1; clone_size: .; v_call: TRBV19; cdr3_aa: CASSAMTGTGNTEAFF; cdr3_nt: TGTGCCAGTAGTGCCATGACCGGGACAGGGAACACTGAAGCTTTCTTT
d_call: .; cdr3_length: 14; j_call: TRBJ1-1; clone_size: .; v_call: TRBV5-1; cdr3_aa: CASSLTGQGTEAFF; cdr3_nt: TGCGCCAGCAGCTTAACGGGCCAGGGGACTGAAGCTTTCTTT
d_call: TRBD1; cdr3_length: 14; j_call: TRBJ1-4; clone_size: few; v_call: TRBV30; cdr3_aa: CAWSVLGGYEKLFF; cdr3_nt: TGTGCCTGGAGTGTATTAGGGGGCTATGAAAAACTGTTTTTT
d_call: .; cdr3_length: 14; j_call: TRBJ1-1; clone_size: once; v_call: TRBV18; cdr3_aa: CASSPSTENTEAFF; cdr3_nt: TGTGCCAGCTCACCCTCGACAGAGAACACTGAAGCTTTCTTT
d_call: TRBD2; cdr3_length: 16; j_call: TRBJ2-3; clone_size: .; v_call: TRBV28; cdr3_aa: CASSFTAGGITDTQYF; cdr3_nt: TGTGCCAGCAGTTTTACAGCGGGGGGGATCACAGATACGCAGTATTTT
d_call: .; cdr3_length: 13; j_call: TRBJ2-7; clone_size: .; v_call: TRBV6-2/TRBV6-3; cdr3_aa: CASSRDKSYEQYF; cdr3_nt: TGTGCCAGCAGTCGGGACAAGTCCTACGAGCAGTACTTC
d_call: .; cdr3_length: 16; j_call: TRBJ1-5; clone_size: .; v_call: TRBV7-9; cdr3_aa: CASGKGGGPQGQPQHF; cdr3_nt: TGTGCCAGCGGCAAGGGGGGGGGACCCCAGGGTCAGCCCCAGCATTTT
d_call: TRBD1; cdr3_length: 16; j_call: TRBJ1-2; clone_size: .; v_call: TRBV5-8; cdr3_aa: CASSNQGQRLNYGYTF; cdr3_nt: TGTGCCAGCAGTAACCAGGGACAGCGCCTTAACTATGGCTACACCTTC
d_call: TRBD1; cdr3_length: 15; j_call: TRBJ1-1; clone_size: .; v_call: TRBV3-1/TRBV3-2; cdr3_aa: CASSQSGQGHTEAFF; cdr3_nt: TGTGCCAGCAGCCAATCGGGACAGGGTCACACTGAAGCTTTCTTT
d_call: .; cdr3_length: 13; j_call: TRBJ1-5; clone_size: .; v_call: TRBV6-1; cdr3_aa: CASSEQINQPQHF; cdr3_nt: TGTGCCAGCAGTGAACAGATCAATCAGCCCCAGCATTTT
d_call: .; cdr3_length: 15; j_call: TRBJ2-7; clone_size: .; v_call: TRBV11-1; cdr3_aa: CASTPSGGAAYEQYF; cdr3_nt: TGTGCCAGCACCCCATCTGGAGGGGCCGCCTACGAGCAGTACTTC
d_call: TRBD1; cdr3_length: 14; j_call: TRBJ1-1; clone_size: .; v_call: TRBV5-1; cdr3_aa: CASSLGDRDAEAFF; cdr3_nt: TGCGCCAGCAGCTTGGGGGACAGGGACGCTGAAGCTTTCTTT
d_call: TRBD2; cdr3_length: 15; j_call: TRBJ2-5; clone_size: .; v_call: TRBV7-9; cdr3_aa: CASSFETSFLQTQYF; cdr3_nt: TGTGCCAGCAGCTTTGAGACTAGCTTTTTACAGACCCAGTACTTC
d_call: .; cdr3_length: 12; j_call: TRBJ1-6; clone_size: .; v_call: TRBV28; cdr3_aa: CASSLELVALHF; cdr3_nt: TGTGCCAGCAGTTTAGAATTAGTGGCCCTCCACTTT
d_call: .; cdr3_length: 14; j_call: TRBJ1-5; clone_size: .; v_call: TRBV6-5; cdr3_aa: CASSQTTGYQPQHF; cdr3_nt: TGTGCCAGCAGCCAAACCACAGGCTATCAGCCCCAGCATTTT
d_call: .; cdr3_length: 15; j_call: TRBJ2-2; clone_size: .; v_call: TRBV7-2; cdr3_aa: CASSKPDRFSGELFF; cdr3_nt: TGTGCCAGCAGCAAACCTGACAGGTTCAGCGGGGAGCTGTTTTTT
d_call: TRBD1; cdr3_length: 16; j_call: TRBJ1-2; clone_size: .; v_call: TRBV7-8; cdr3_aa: CASSSRTGTGDYGYTF; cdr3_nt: TGTGCCAGCAGCTCCCGAACCGGGACAGGGGACTATGGCTACACCTTC
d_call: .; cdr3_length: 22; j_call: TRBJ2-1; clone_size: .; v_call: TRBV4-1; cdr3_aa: CASSQDAGAMVGGGSSYNEQFF; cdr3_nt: TGCGCCAGCAGCCAAGATGCTGGTGCCATGGTGGGGGGCGGGAGCTCCTACAATGAGCAGTTCTTC
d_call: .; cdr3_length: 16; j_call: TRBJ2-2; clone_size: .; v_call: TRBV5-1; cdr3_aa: CASSPLGEVSTGELFF; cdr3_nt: TGCGCCAGCAGCCCCCTAGGGGAAGTGAGCACCGGGGAGCTGTTTTTT
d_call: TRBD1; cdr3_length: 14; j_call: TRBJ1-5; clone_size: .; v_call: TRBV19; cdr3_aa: CASSPTGGNQPQHF; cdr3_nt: TGTGCCAGTAGTCCGACAGGGGGCAATCAGCCCCAGCATTTT
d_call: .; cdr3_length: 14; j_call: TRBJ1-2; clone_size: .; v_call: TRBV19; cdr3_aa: CASSIPGDYYGYTF; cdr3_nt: TGTGCCAGTAGTATCCCGGGAGACTACTATGGCTACACCTTC
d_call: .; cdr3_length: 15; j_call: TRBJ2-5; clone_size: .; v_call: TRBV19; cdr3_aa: CASSIAFAAQETQYF; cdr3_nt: TGTGCCAGTAGTATTGCGTTTGCGGCACAAGAGACCCAGTACTTC
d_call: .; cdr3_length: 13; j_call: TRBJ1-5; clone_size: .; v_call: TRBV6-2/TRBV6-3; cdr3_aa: CASSSTGLQPQHF; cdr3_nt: TGTGCCAGCAGTTCGACAGGTTTGCAGCCCCAGCATTTT
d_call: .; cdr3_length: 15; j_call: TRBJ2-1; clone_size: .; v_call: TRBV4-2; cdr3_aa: CASSPAGEVYNEQFF; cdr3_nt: TGTGCCAGCAGCCCGGCAGGGGAAGTGTACAATGAGCAGTTCTTC
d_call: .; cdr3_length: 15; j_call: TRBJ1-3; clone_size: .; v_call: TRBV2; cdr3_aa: CASRTGSGSGNTIYF; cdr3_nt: TGTGCCAGCAGAACAGGGTCAGGCTCTGGAAACACCATATATTTT
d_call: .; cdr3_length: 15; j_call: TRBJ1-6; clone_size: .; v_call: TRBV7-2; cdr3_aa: CASSSLQGGNSPLHF; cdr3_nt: TGTGCCAGCAGCTCATTACAGGGCGGCAATTCACCCCTCCACTTT
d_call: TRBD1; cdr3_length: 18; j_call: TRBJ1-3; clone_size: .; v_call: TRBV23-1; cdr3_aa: CASTPNLGTEDSGNTIYF; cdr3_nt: TGCGCCAGTACACCAAACCTCGGGACAGAGGACTCTGGAAACACCATATATTTT
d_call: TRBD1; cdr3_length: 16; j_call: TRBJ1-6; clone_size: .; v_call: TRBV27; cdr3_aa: CASSDRTGVRNSPLHF; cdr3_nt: TGTGCCAGCAGTGATCGGACAGGGGTTAGAAATTCACCCCTCCACTTT
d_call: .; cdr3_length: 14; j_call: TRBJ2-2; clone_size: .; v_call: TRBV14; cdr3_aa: CASSQVAGGRELFF; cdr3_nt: TGTGCCAGCAGCCAAGTGGCCGGGGGTCGGGAGCTGTTTTTT
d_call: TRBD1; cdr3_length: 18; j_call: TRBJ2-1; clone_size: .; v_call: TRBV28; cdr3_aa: CASSDTPGQGSSYNEQFF; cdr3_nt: TGTGCCAGCAGCGACACCCCGGGACAGGGGAGCTCCTACAATGAGCAGTTCTTC
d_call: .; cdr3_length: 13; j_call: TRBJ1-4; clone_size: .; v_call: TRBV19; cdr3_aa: CASRTGMDEKLFF; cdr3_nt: TGTGCCAGCAGAACAGGGATGGATGAAAAACTGTTTTTT
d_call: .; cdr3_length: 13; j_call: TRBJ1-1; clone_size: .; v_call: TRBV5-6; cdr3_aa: CASSFPWNTEAFF; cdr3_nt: TGTGCCAGCAGCTTCCCCTGGAACACTGAAGCTTTCTTT
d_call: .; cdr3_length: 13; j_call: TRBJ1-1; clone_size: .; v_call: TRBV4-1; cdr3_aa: CASSQAGDTEAFF; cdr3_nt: TGCGCCAGCAGCCAAGCAGGGGACACTGAAGCTTTCTTT
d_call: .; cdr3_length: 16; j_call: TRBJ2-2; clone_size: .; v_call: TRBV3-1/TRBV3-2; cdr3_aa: CASSQVVGGASGELFF; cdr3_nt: TGTGCCAGCAGCCAAGTCGTTGGGGGCGCATCCGGGGAGCTGTTTTTT
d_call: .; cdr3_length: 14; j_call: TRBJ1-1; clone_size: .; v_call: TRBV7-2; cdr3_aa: CASRGGGLNTEAFF; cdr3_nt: TGTGCCAGCAGGGGTGGGGGGTTGAACACTGAAGCTTTCTTT